This T cell receptor (beta chain) came from a study of blood T cell repertoires in COVID-19. Across the study: Specimens from acute and convalescent COVID-19 originated in the United States, Italy and Spain. Sample material is recorded as cDNA or gDNA derived from T cells, B-cell-depleted T cells, or PBMCs.

Followed longitudinally, the Seattle patients had been enrolled during active infection. The CDR3 has 14 amino acids. Germline loops: CDR1 LGHNA, CDR2 YNFKEQ. V dropped 0 bases and J dropped 8 bases, with 11 bases sitting between them. In the original workflow: Quantification of nucleated cells was approximated via reference gene primer amplification. The repertoire was sequenced with immunoSEQ multiplex PCR; TCRdb's copy has only in-frame clones and lacks some. The V and J calls and clone size were taken over from that table, and D and trimming were inferred from the DNA. In the table there are a few hundred thousand clones, roughly 90% of which are singletons.

The V call is TRBV4-2, the J call TRBJ1-3; D is ambiguous. The receptor's source is a woman in her 30s with COVID-19, enrolled during active disease. Sequencing was done on a sample of peripheral blood. DNA of the CDR3: TGTGCCAGCAGCCAAGACCGGGGAAGGGACACCATATATTTT. Translation: CASSQDRGRDTIYF.